These T cell receptor beta chains were read from a single sample in a study of shared clonotypes between healthy human individuals. Data came from immunoSEQ multiplex PCR; TCRdb stores just in-frame clones and leaves some out. The data show about 730,000 clones, approximately 72% seen once. Sequenced sample: memory CD4+ T cells sorted from blood. The receptors were sampled from a woman in her 30s in good health. The CDR3 runs from the conserved cysteine through the conserved F or W. Fields, in order: J gene, V gene, CDR3 protein.

j_gene: TRBJ1-4
v_gene: TRBV19
CDR3aa: CASSISGDPEKLFF

j_gene: TRBJ2-7
v_gene: TRBV7-8
CDR3aa: CASSLRDFEQYF

j_gene: TRBJ1-5
v_gene: TRBV7-2
CDR3aa: CASSFGRDQPQHF

j_gene: TRBJ2-3
v_gene: TRBV7-9
CDR3aa: CASSSGLAGGPTDTQYF

j_gene: TRBJ1-1
v_gene: TRBV7-9
CDR3aa: CASSTMTVGDTEAFF

j_gene: TRBJ2-2
v_gene: TRBV6-1
CDR3aa: CASSDSWAGLAGELFF

j_gene: TRBJ1-4
v_gene: TRBV21-1
CDR3aa: CASIPRGGATNEKLFF

j_gene: TRBJ1-2
v_gene: TRBV10-1
CDR3aa: CASSQSGVDGYTF

j_gene: TRBJ2-7
v_gene: TRBV19
CDR3aa: CASSISGTGLGPYEQYF

j_gene: TRBJ1-5
v_gene: TRBV4-2
CDR3aa: CASSQETGQQPQHF

j_gene: TRBJ2-2
v_gene: TRBV27
CDR3aa: CASKRDGSNTGELFF

j_gene: TRBJ2-1
v_gene: TRBV18
CDR3aa: CASSPQDNEQFF

j_gene: TRBJ2-7
v_gene: TRBV7-3
CDR3aa: CASSSYLAPEQYF

j_gene: TRBJ2-7
v_gene: TRBV6-6
CDR3aa: CASSPGTSGDQYF

j_gene: TRBJ2-2
v_gene: TRBV18
CDR3aa: CASSPLEYTGELFF

j_gene: TRBJ1-5
v_gene: TRBV30
CDR3aa: CAWYRVSDQPQHF

j_gene: TRBJ2-7
v_gene: TRBV25-1
CDR3aa: CASSRAGSYEQYF

j_gene: TRBJ2-7
v_gene: TRBV28
CDR3aa: CASRGSSGSGGEQYF

j_gene: TRBJ2-3
v_gene: TRBV28
CDR3aa: CASTPGGTRPTDTQYF

j_gene: TRBJ1-3
v_gene: TRBV11-2
CDR3aa: CASSLLGQAGNTIYF

j_gene: TRBJ2-7
v_gene: TRBV28
CDR3aa: CASSSSDRRKSYEQYF

j_gene: TRBJ2-3
v_gene: TRBV4-1
CDR3aa: CASSPPGTVLEDTQYF

j_gene: TRBJ2-1
v_gene: TRBV9
CDR3aa: CASSVATGRNEQFF

j_gene: TRBJ1-5
v_gene: TRBV27
CDR3aa: CASRAGTGGSNQPQHF

j_gene: TRBJ1-4
v_gene: TRBV30
CDR3aa: CAWRTGGFEKLFF

j_gene: TRBJ2-4
v_gene: TRBV7-2
CDR3aa: CASSFQGAVVKNIQYF

j_gene: TRBJ1-5
v_gene: TRBV10-3
CDR3aa: CAISEGDQPQHF

j_gene: TRBJ2-4
v_gene: TRBV5-1
CDR3aa: CASSLLSDENIQYF

j_gene: TRBJ1-1
v_gene: TRBV28
CDR3aa: CASTRGGATEAFF

j_gene: TRBJ2-7
v_gene: TRBV2
CDR3aa: CASSGQGLTYEQYF

j_gene: TRBJ2-3
v_gene: TRBV12-5
CDR3aa: CASGSGGGTDTQYF

j_gene: TRBJ1-1
v_gene: TRBV4-1
CDR3aa: CASSQVSDLNTEAFF

j_gene: TRBJ2-3
v_gene: TRBV4-1
CDR3aa: CASSRGSTDTQYF

j_gene: TRBJ2-7
v_gene: TRBV5-5
CDR3aa: CASTYSGTSYEQYF

j_gene: TRBJ2-2
v_gene: TRBV19
CDR3aa: CASSRTGTSGLLTTGELFF

j_gene: TRBJ1-2
v_gene: TRBV11-2
CDR3aa: CASRQIGTGGSGYTF